Each of the 20 T cell receptor beta chains below was sequenced from the same sample in a study of blood T cell repertoires in COVID-19. Here immunoSEQ multiplex PCR was the method, and the copy in TCRdb shows in-frame clones only, minus some. The table records 250,000 to 350,000 clones, 85% of them present only once. The source material was PBMCs or T cells enriched from blood (not recorded which). The receptors stem from a woman aged 45-65 years who had recovered from COVID-19.

This chain joins TRBV5-1 and TRBJ2-2; possible D gene TRBD2, 7 bases. CDR1 and CDR2 (germline): SGHRS, YFSETQ. Trimming shortened V by 0 bases and J by 2 bases, and 11 bases separated the two germline ends. The CDR3 has 16 amino acids. The CDR3 DNA sequence: TGCGCCAGCAGCTTGGATGGGGGGGCTAACACCGGGGAGCTGTTTTTT. It encodes CASSLDGGANTGELFF.

The chain employs TRBV18 and TRBJ2-7; 7 nucleotides agree with TRBD1. The ends lost 2 bases at V and 2 bases at J; junction bases unmatched: 6. The CDR3 has 15 residues. The germline V gene has CDR1 KGHSH and CDR2 LQKENI. In nucleotides, the CDR3 is TGTGCCAGCTCACCAGGCGGACAGGCAGCCTACGAGCAGTACTTC. Translation: CASSPGGQAAYEQYF.

The J gene is TRBJ2-7, the V gene TRBV20-1; D is unresolved. Trimming shortened V by 3 bases and J by 7 bases, and 10 bases separated the two germline ends. The CDR3 sequence is 11 residues long. The germline CDR1 and CDR2 sequences are DFQATT and SNEGSKA (reference sequence). The chain's CDR3 is CSASAFREQYF. The CDR3 DNA reads as TGCAGTGCTAGTGCGTTCCGTGAGCAGTACTTC.

J is TRBJ1-2 and V is TRBV15, with a weak D call TRBD1 (6 bases). The germline V gene has CDR1 LNHNV and CDR2 YYDKDF (reference sequence). CDR3 size: 14 residues. Trimming took off 4 bases at V and 5 bases at J, with 14 bases between the two ends. The CDR3 spells CATSKTGYDYGYTF. The CDR3 DNA sequence: TGTGCCACCAGCAAAACAGGGTACGATTATGGCTACACCTTC.

The gene calls are TRBV29-1 and TRBJ1-2, with a tentative D call TRBD1 (6 bases). Trimming took 6 bases from V and 0 from J, leaving 14 bases between them. The germline V gene has CDR1 SQVTM and CDR2 ANQGSEA. The CDR3 contains 14 residues. The CDR3 DNA reads as TGCAGCGTCCCCCGGGACACCTCTAACTATGGCTACACCTTC. Protein product: CSVPRDTSNYGYTF. Drawing the rest from reference TRBV29-1 and TRBJ1-2, the complete variable domain is SAVISQKPSRDICQRGTSLTIQCQVDSQVTMMFWYRQQPGQSLTLIATANQGSEATYESGFVIDKFPISRPNLTFSTLTVSNMSPEDSSIYLCSVPRDTSNYGYTFGSGTRLTVV.

Details on this clone: Different DNA sequences within this sample yield the same CDR3. The CDR3 reads CASSLGHSNYGYTF. The DNA of the CDR3 is TGTGCCAGCAGTTTAGGACACTCTAACTATGGCTACACCTTC. The gene calls are TRBV28 and TRBJ1-2; D might be TRBD1 (5 bases). The CDR3 totals 14 residues. Germline-derived CDR1 and CDR2 are MDHEN and SYDVKM. Trimming shortened V by 2 bases and J by 0 bases, and 7 bases separated the two germline ends.

V and J are TRBV2 and TRBJ2-2; TRBD1 matches at 9 bases. Trimming removed 7 bases from V and 5 bases from J; junction bases left unmatched: 8. Germline lookup yields CDR1 SNHLY and CDR2 FYNNEI. This CDR3 has 15 amino acids. In DNA, the CDR3 is TGTGCCAGCAACGGACAGGGGCTTATAACCGGGGAGCTGTTTTTT. Encoded protein: CASNGQGLITGELFF.

The V call is TRBV7-2, the J call TRBJ2-7; 10 bases map to TRBD1. The junction had 9 bases not matched to a gene; V was cut back by 6 bases and J by 7 bases. This CDR3 comprises 14 residues. CDR1 and CDR2 (germline): SGHTA, FQGNSA. The CDR3 nucleotides are TGTGCCAGCAGTGGGACAGGGGCGTTCTGGGAGCAGTACTTC. Translation gives CASSGTGAFWEQYF.

The chain couples TRBV6-6 to TRBJ2-3; 10 bases line up with TRBD1. Trimming removed 5 bases from V and 5 bases from J; junction bases left unmatched: 7. Germline V gives CDR1 MNHNY, CDR2 SVGAGI (reference sequence). The CDR3 spans 15 residues. CDR3 sequence reads: CASSGDRGRVDTQYF. The CDR3 DNA follows: TGTGCCAGCAGTGGCGACAGGGGGCGGGTAGATACGCAGTATTTT.

The chain has TRBV5-4 and TRBJ2-7; weak D call: TRBD1 (6 bases). The length of the CDR3 is 14 residues. The germline V gene has CDR1 SGHNT and CDR2 YYREEE (reference sequence). Trimming shortened V by 2 bases and J by 2 bases, and 11 bases separated the two germline ends. The DNA of the CDR3 is TGTGCCAGCAGCTTTAACAGGGAGACCTACGAGCAGTACTTC. Its protein product is CASSFNRETYEQYF.

This sequence joins TRBV4-3 and TRBJ2-3; TRBD2 agrees at 7 bases. The V and J ends lost 1 base and 9 bases, in that order; junction bases with no gene match: 10. CDR1 LGHNA and CDR2 YSLEER come from the germline V gene. The CDR3 consists of 15 residues. The CDR3 nucleotides read TGCGCCAGCAGCCAAGCTCGAGCGGGAAGGAACACGCAGTATTTT. Translation: CASSQARAGRNTQYF.

The rearrangement joins TRBV3-1 (or the pseudogene TRBV3-2) to TRBJ2-1; D may be TRBD1 (6 bases). The germline V gene has CDR1 LGHDT and CDR2 YNNKEL (reference sequence). This CDR3 is 14 amino acids long. V dropped 5 bases and J dropped 15 bases, with 23 bases sitting between them. DNA of the CDR3: TGTGCCAGCAGCGAAGTAAATAACAGGGCAATGCGGTTCTTC. Its protein product is CASSEVNNRAMRFF.

V is TRBV27 and J is TRBJ1-4, with D possibly TRBD1 on 5 matching bases. Trimming pared 1 base from V and 0 bases from J, leaving 9 bases between. The CDR3 loop spans 16 amino acids. The germline V gene has CDR1 MNHEY and CDR2 SMNVEV (reference sequence). CDR3 in amino acids: CASSLLGAATNEKLFF. In nucleotides, the CDR3 is TGTGCCAGCAGTTTATTAGGGGCAGCAACTAATGAAAAACTGTTTTTT.

The chain recombines TRBV11-2 with TRBJ2-1, with 7 bases aligning to TRBD1. V was pared by 0 bases and J by 13 bases, with 9 bases of the junction left unmatched. The length of the CDR3 is 14 residues. CDR1 SGHAT and CDR2 FQNNGV come from the germline V gene. DNA for the CDR3: TGTGCCAGCAGCTTAGATCTCCCAGGGGGTCATCAGTTCTTC. Translation gives CASSLDLPGGHQFF.

The rearrangement links TRBV4-1 to TRBJ1-2, with 12 bases that match TRBD1. Germline V lookup: CDR1 MGHRA, CDR2 YSYEKL. This CDR3 has 17 residues. The trim removed 1 base at V and 5 bases at J, leaving 8 bases unmatched. CDR3 residues: CASSQGSGTGGAYGYTF. The CDR3 DNA follows: TGCGCCAGCAGCCAAGGATCCGGGACAGGGGGCGCTTATGGCTACACCTTC.

V and J are TRBV4-1 and TRBJ1-2; D is possibly TRBD1 (5 bases). Deletions cut 5 bases from V and 4 bases from J, with 17 bases between. Per germline, CDR1 MGHRA and CDR2 YSYEKL. This CDR3 has 15 residues. DNA of the CDR3: TGCGCCAGCAGCTCCCACGGCGGGGCCCCCTATGGCTACACCTTC. Its protein is CASSSHGGAPYGYTF.

The chain couples TRBV5-1 to TRBJ2-7; D not certain. Per the germline V gene, CDR1 is SGHRS and CDR2 is YFSETQ. Trimming cost V 3 bases and J 1 base, with 2 bases left between them. The CDR3 covers 11 residues. The CDR3 nucleotides read TGCGCCAGCAGCTCTTCCTACGAGCAGTACTTC. Translation: CASSSSYEQYF.

The V and J genes are TRBV7-9 and TRBJ2-5, with 8 bases fitting TRBD1. The CDR3 consists of 14 residues. Trimming removed 4 bases from V and 5 bases from J; junction bases left unmatched: 6. Germline CDR1 is SEHNR and CDR2 is FQNEAQ (reference sequence). The CDR3 spells CASSSTGVRETQYF. The CDR3 nucleotides read TGTGCCAGCAGCTCGACAGGGGTTAGGGAGACCCAGTACTTC. The entire variable domain, with the rest obtained from reference TRBV7-9 and TRBJ2-5, is as follows: DTGVSQNPRHKITKRGQNVTFRCDPISEHNRLYWYRQTLGQGPEFLTYFQNEAQLEKSRLLSDRFSAERPKGSFSTLEIQRTEQGDSAMYLCASSSTGVRETQYFGPGTRLLVL.

J is TRBJ2-1 and V is TRBV14; D call uncertain. CDR3 length: 12 residues. Germline V CDR1 and CDR2: SGHDN, FVKESK. The V and J ends lost 1 base and 11 bases respectively, with 9 bases between them. The CDR3 coding sequence is TGTGCCAGCAGCCAAGTTAACCAGAAGCAGTTCTTC. Amino acids: CASSQVNQKQFF. The full variable domain, with the rest looked up from reference TRBV14 and TRBJ2-1, is EAGVTQFPSHSVIEKGQTVTLRCDPISGHDNLYWYRRVMGKEIKFLLHFVKESKQDESGMPNNRFLAERTGGTYSTLKVQPAELEDSGVYFCASSQVNQKQFFGPGTRLTVL.

V and J are TRBV12-3 or TRBV12-4 and TRBJ2-7, with 11 bases that match TRBD2. The V segment lost 8 bases and the J segment 7 bases; nucleotides outside the gene matches: 7. This CDR3 contains 13 residues. CDR3 amino acids: CASGRSGRVEQYF. CDR3 nucleotide sequence: TGTGCCAGCGGCCGTAGCGGGAGGGTAGAGCAGTACTTC.